What follows are 6 T cell receptor beta chains derived from one specimen sequenced in a study of blood T cell repertoires in COVID-19. Some clones are missing from TCRdb's copy, which holds only in-frame ones; the method was immunoSEQ multiplex PCR. The table has 140,000 or so clones, over 70% seen once; the top ten hold less than 2%. What was sequenced was peripheral blood. All receptors derive from a woman in her sixties or seventies with acute or convalescent COVID-19.

This clone was observed once. This chain links TRBV12-3 or TRBV12-4 with TRBJ2-1; a weak D match, TRBD1 (5 bases). The CDR3 consists of 13 residues. The germline V and J ends were trimmed by 6 bases and 4 bases, with 10 bases remaining between them. CDR3 DNA sequence: TGTGCCAGCAGGGACACTGATTACAATGAGCAGTTCTTC. Translation gives CASRDTDYNEQFF.

The rearrangement links TRBV29-1 to TRBJ2-7, with D uncertain. Trimming shortened V by 4 bases and J by 6 bases, and 7 bases separated the two germline ends. Germline CDR1 is SQVTM and CDR2 is ANQGSEA. The CDR3 is 10 amino acids. The DNA of the CDR3 is TGCAGCGTTGTAGTAGTCGAGCAGTACTTC. Translation: CSVVVVEQYF.

The rearrangement links TRBV4-2 to TRBJ2-7; TRBD2 matches 9 bases. With 5 bases clipped from V and 3 bases from J, the junction kept 8 bases outside the gene matches. Germline CDR1 LGHNA, CDR2 YNFKEQ. CDR3 length: 15 residues. CDR3 region: CASSSRLADFYEQYF. The CDR3 bases are TGTGCCAGCAGCTCCCGACTAGCGGATTTCTACGAGCAGTACTTC.

This clone was seen more than once but under ten times. The chain recombines TRBV20-1 with TRBJ2-1, with D maybe TRBD2 (5 bases). The V end was cut by 3 bases, the J end by 6 bases, with 12 bases between. Germline V gives CDR1 DFQATT, CDR2 SNEGSKA (reference sequence). The CDR3 is 13 amino acids. CDR3 in amino acids: CSASVGVLNEQFF. The CDR3, as DNA: TGCAGTGCTAGTGTGGGAGTGCTCAATGAGCAGTTCTTC.

As DNA, the CDR3 is TGTGCCAGCAGTCTCGGACTAGTTCTCGAGCAGTACTTC. This translates into CASSLGLVLEQYF. The chain has TRBV12-3 or TRBV12-4 and TRBJ2-7, with 7 bases aligning to TRBD2. Trimming removed 5 bases from V and 6 bases from J; junction bases left unmatched: 7. The CDR3 has 13 amino acids.

V gene TRBV5-5 combines with J gene TRBJ2-1; D remains ambiguous. This CDR3 has 15 residues. V lost 3 bases and J lost 0, with 10 bases in between. The V gene's germline CDR1 is SGHKS and CDR2 YYEKEE (reference sequence). In DNA, the CDR3 is TGTGCCAGCAGCTCCCTTTCGGGCTCCTACAATGAGCAGTTCTTC. Translated: CASSSLSGSYNEQFF. The whole variable domain, filled in from reference TRBV5-5 and TRBJ2-1, reads DAGVTQSPTHLIKTRGQQVTLRCSPISGHKSVSWYQQVLGQGPQFIFQYYEKEERGRGNFPDRFSARQFPNYSSELNVNALLLGDSALYLCASSSLSGSYNEQFFGPGTRLTVL.